The rows below give T cell receptor beta chains drawn from one sample of a study of T cells in Graves' hyperthyroidism and ophthalmopathy. TCRdb reprocessed the multiplex PCR reads with MiXCR, giving one entry per CDR3 protein. The table lists 450,000 to 550,000 distinct CDR3 sequences, around 24% of them singletons, with 11% in the top ten. The sequenced sample consisted of blood. The receptors here all came from a woman aged 30 to 39 with Graves' ophthalmopathy. The CDR3 runs from the conserved cysteine through the conserved F or W. A D gene is named only where the DNA matches it firmly. The size of a clone is reported for some rows only, either as once, few or many, or as a class for expanded clones.

v_gene: TRBV20-1
j_gene: TRBJ1-1
len: 14
d_gene: -
abundance: -
CDR3nt: TGCAGTGCTAGAGTCCCCAACAGGGTAGCTGAAGCTTTCTTT
CDR3aa: CSARVPNRVAEAFF

v_gene: TRBV12-3/TRBV12-4
j_gene: TRBJ1-2
len: 13
d_gene: -
abundance: once
CDR3nt: TGTGCCAGCAGCCCCAGGACCCGTCCAACTTACACCTTC
CDR3aa: CASSPRTRPTYTF

v_gene: TRBV28
j_gene: TRBJ2-5
len: 13
d_gene: TRBD1
abundance: -
CDR3nt: TGTGCCAGCAACTTACAGGGGGCTGGGACCCAGTACTTC
CDR3aa: CASNLQGAGTQYF

v_gene: TRBV28
j_gene: TRBJ2-5
len: 18
d_gene: TRBD2
abundance: few
CDR3nt: TGTGCCAGCAGTTTACTAGCGGGAGAGAATGTTGGAACGGGGACCCAGTACTTC
CDR3aa: CASSLLAGENVGTGTQYF

v_gene: TRBV12-3/TRBV12-4
j_gene: TRBJ1-5
len: 14
d_gene: -
abundance: many
CDR3nt: TGTGCCAGCAGCTTGAGCCGGCACGTTAAGCCCCAGCATTTT
CDR3aa: CASSLSRHVKPQHF

v_gene: TRBV6-2/TRBV6-3
j_gene: TRBJ1-2
len: 11
d_gene: -
abundance: many
CDR3nt: TGTGCCAGCGGTAAAATCTATGGCTACACCTTC
CDR3aa: CASGKIYGYTF

v_gene: TRBV10-3
j_gene: TRBJ2-2
len: 19
d_gene: -
abundance: many
CDR3nt: TGTGCCATCAGGATGGGGCAGGGTACCCAGTCCCCGAACACCGGGGAGCTGTTTTTT
CDR3aa: CAIRMGQGTQSPNTGELFF

v_gene: TRBV7-2
j_gene: TRBJ1-2
len: 13
d_gene: -
abundance: many
CDR3nt: TGTGCCAGCAGCAATGACAAGAACTATGGCTACACCTTC
CDR3aa: CASSNDKNYGYTF

v_gene: TRBV20-1
j_gene: TRBJ1-5
len: 14
d_gene: TRBD1
abundance: few
CDR3nt: TGCAGTGCAGAGACAGGGTTGGTCAATCAGCCCCAGCATTTT
CDR3aa: CSAETGLVNQPQHF

v_gene: TRBV3-1
j_gene: TRBJ2-7
len: 14
d_gene: -
abundance: few
CDR3nt: TGTGCCAGCAGCCAAACCAAGAGCCCCTACGAGCAGTACTTC
CDR3aa: CASSQTKSPYEQYF

v_gene: TRBV29-1
j_gene: TRBJ2-7
len: 12
d_gene: -
abundance: many
CDR3nt: TGCAGCGGGCGGGGACAGTCCTACGAGCAGTACTTC
CDR3aa: CSGRGQSYEQYF

v_gene: TRBV4-3
j_gene: TRBJ1-1
len: 14
d_gene: -
abundance: few
CDR3nt: TGCGCCAGCAGCCAGATACCGGGTTCCACTGAAGCTTTCTTT
CDR3aa: CASSQIPGSTEAFF

v_gene: TRBV20-1
j_gene: TRBJ1-1
len: 15
d_gene: TRBD1
abundance: -
CDR3nt: TGCAGTGCTAGAGATGAGGGACAGGGGGGGCCTGAAGCTTTCTTT
CDR3aa: CSARDEGQGGPEAFF

v_gene: TRBV7-6
j_gene: TRBJ2-7
len: 14
d_gene: -
abundance: many
CDR3nt: TGTGCCAGCAGCTACAGGGACGGCGACTACGAGCAGTACTTC
CDR3aa: CASSYRDGDYEQYF

v_gene: TRBV19
j_gene: TRBJ1-1
len: 14
d_gene: -
abundance: many
CDR3nt: TGTGCCAGTAGTGCGGGCAGCCCGAACACTGAAGCTTTCTTT
CDR3aa: CASSAGSPNTEAFF

v_gene: TRBV4-3
j_gene: TRBJ1-3
len: 14
d_gene: -
abundance: many
CDR3nt: TGCGCCAGCAGCCAAGATACCGTGGGAAACACCATATATTTT
CDR3aa: CASSQDTVGNTIYF

v_gene: TRBV20-1
j_gene: TRBJ1-1
len: 14
d_gene: -
abundance: many
CDR3nt: TGCAGTGCTAGAACACAGGGTGAGGGCACTGAAGCTTTCTTT
CDR3aa: CSARTQGEGTEAFF

v_gene: TRBV6-5
j_gene: TRBJ1-5
len: 17
d_gene: TRBD1
abundance: many
CDR3nt: TGTGCCAGCAGTTACTCGGGGCAGGGGGCTAGCAATCAGCCCCAGCATTTT
CDR3aa: CASSYSGQGASNQPQHF

v_gene: TRBV13
j_gene: TRBJ2-7
len: 15
d_gene: TRBD2
abundance: -
CDR3nt: TGTGCCTGCAGCCTGACTAGCGGGAGGGCCTACGAGCAGTACTTC
CDR3aa: CACSLTSGRAYEQYF

v_gene: TRBV12-3/TRBV12-4
j_gene: TRBJ2-7
len: 14
d_gene: -
abundance: many
CDR3nt: TGTGCCAGCAGTTTAGGGGACTCCCGGGGCGAGCAGTACTTC
CDR3aa: CASSLGDSRGEQYF

v_gene: TRBV7-2
j_gene: TRBJ2-5
len: 15
d_gene: -
abundance: -
CDR3nt: TGTGCCAGCAGCTTAGGAGCGGCTCACCAAGAGACCCAGTACTTC
CDR3aa: CASSLGAAHQETQYF

v_gene: TRBV6-2/TRBV6-3
j_gene: TRBJ1-5
len: 16
d_gene: TRBD1
abundance: many
CDR3nt: TGTGCCAGCAGTTCAGTAGGACAGGGAAGAAATCAGCCCCAGCATTTT
CDR3aa: CASSSVGQGRNQPQHF

v_gene: TRBV14
j_gene: TRBJ2-4
len: 19
d_gene: TRBD1
abundance: -
CDR3nt: TGTGCCAGCAGCCAATCCGGAGATTTGACAGGGAAGGACAAAAACATTCAGTACTTC
CDR3aa: CASSQSGDLTGKDKNIQYF

v_gene: TRBV12-3/TRBV12-4
j_gene: TRBJ1-5
len: 14
d_gene: -
abundance: many
CDR3nt: TGTGCCAGCAGTTTAACATATAGCAATCAGCCCCAGCATTTT
CDR3aa: CASSLTYSNQPQHF

v_gene: TRBV20-1
j_gene: TRBJ2-7
len: 12
d_gene: -
abundance: many
CDR3nt: TGCAGTGCTAGGGGGACGCTCCTCGAGCAGTACTTC
CDR3aa: CSARGTLLEQYF

v_gene: TRBV7-2
j_gene: TRBJ2-7
len: 13
d_gene: TRBD2
abundance: -
CDR3nt: TGTGCCAGCGGTAGCGGGGCATCCTACGAGCAGTACTTC
CDR3aa: CASGSGASYEQYF

v_gene: TRBV30
j_gene: TRBJ1-3
len: 14
d_gene: TRBD1
abundance: many
CDR3nt: TGTGCCTGGAGTCAGGGGGCGGCTGGAAACACCATATATTTT
CDR3aa: CAWSQGAAGNTIYF

v_gene: TRBV28
j_gene: TRBJ2-5
len: 13
d_gene: TRBD1
abundance: few
CDR3nt: TGTGCCAGCCTAGGACAGGGGGGAGAGACCCAGTACTTC
CDR3aa: CASLGQGGETQYF

v_gene: TRBV5-6
j_gene: TRBJ2-7
len: 16
d_gene: -
abundance: -
CDR3nt: TGTGCCAGCAGCCCAATGGGCGGGACTGGAGACTACGAGCAGTACTTC
CDR3aa: CASSPMGGTGDYEQYF

v_gene: TRBV5-5
j_gene: TRBJ2-4
len: 14
d_gene: TRBD1
abundance: -
CDR3nt: TGTGCCAGCAGCTTCGGGACAGGGGTAAACATTCAGTACTTC
CDR3aa: CASSFGTGVNIQYF

v_gene: TRBV2
j_gene: TRBJ2-7
len: 15
d_gene: TRBD2
abundance: many
CDR3nt: TGTGCCAGCAGGTCGGGACTAGCGGGGGGGTATGAGCAGTACTTC
CDR3aa: CASRSGLAGGYEQYF

v_gene: TRBV12-3/TRBV12-4
j_gene: TRBJ2-5
len: 16
d_gene: TRBD2
abundance: -
CDR3nt: TGTGCCAGCAGCCCGGGACTAGCGGGGGGGGTGGAGACCCAGTACTTC
CDR3aa: CASSPGLAGGVETQYF

v_gene: TRBV20-1
j_gene: TRBJ1-1
len: 14
d_gene: -
abundance: -
CDR3nt: TGCAGTGCTGCGGGGGGGGGACTCGACACTGAAGCTTTCTTT
CDR3aa: CSAAGGGLDTEAFF

v_gene: TRBV6-2/TRBV6-3
j_gene: TRBJ1-2
len: 15
d_gene: -
abundance: few
CDR3nt: TGTGCCAGCAGTCCACCCGGGACCAGATTCTTCAGTGACACCTTC
CDR3aa: CASSPPGTRFFSDTF

v_gene: TRBV10-3
j_gene: TRBJ2-7
len: 13
d_gene: -
abundance: -
CDR3nt: TGTGCCATCAAAGCGGGCCTCTACTACGAGCAGTACTTC
CDR3aa: CAIKAGLYYEQYF

v_gene: TRBV7-2
j_gene: TRBJ2-5
len: 20
d_gene: TRBD2
abundance: few
CDR3nt: TGTGCCAGCAGCTTAGCCCCGCCGGGACTAGCGGGGGTTGACAAAGAGACCCAGTACTTC
CDR3aa: CASSLAPPGLAGVDKETQYF

v_gene: TRBV20-1
j_gene: TRBJ2-7
len: 14
d_gene: TRBD1
abundance: many
CDR3nt: TGCAGTGCGAACCGGGACAGGGAGTCGTACGAGCAGTACTTC
CDR3aa: CSANRDRESYEQYF

v_gene: TRBV29-1
j_gene: TRBJ1-2
len: 12
d_gene: -
abundance: many
CDR3nt: TGCAGCGTTAAAGAGGGGAACTATGGCTACACCTTC
CDR3aa: CSVKEGNYGYTF

v_gene: TRBV27
j_gene: TRBJ1-1
len: 15
d_gene: -
abundance: -
CDR3nt: TGTGCCAGCAGTTCCCGGGGGGCGCGCGGTTTTGAAGCTTTCTTT
CDR3aa: CASSSRGARGFEAFF

v_gene: TRBV6-5
j_gene: TRBJ1-1
len: 15
d_gene: TRBD1
abundance: many
CDR3nt: TGTGCCAGCAGTCGCCGACAGGGGAGTACTCTTGAAGCTTTCTTT
CDR3aa: CASSRRQGSTLEAFF

v_gene: TRBV2
j_gene: TRBJ2-1
len: 15
d_gene: -
abundance: few
CDR3nt: TGTGCCAGCAGGGACCGGGACTACCCACGGACAGGGCAGTTCTTC
CDR3aa: CASRDRDYPRTGQFF

v_gene: TRBV10-3
j_gene: TRBJ1-2
len: 11
d_gene: TRBD1
abundance: -
CDR3nt: TGTGCCGCACAGGGGTTGGATGGCTACACCTTC
CDR3aa: CAAQGLDGYTF

v_gene: TRBV20-1
j_gene: TRBJ1-1
len: 13
d_gene: TRBD1
abundance: many
CDR3nt: TGCAGTGCTGTTAGACAGGGGAACACTGAAGCTTTCTTT
CDR3aa: CSAVRQGNTEAFF

v_gene: TRBV5-1
j_gene: TRBJ2-7
len: 13
d_gene: -
abundance: many
CDR3nt: TGCGCCAGCAGCTTGGATACAGGGCGTGAGCAGTACTTC
CDR3aa: CASSLDTGREQYF

v_gene: TRBV12-3/TRBV12-4
j_gene: TRBJ2-5
len: 13
d_gene: TRBD1
abundance: many
CDR3nt: TGTGCCAGCAGACCACAGGGGCAAGAGACCCAGTACTTC
CDR3aa: CASRPQGQETQYF

v_gene: TRBV4-3
j_gene: TRBJ1-1
len: 14
d_gene: -
abundance: few
CDR3nt: TGCGCCAGCAGCCGCAATTGGGGGAACACTGATGCTTTCTTT
CDR3aa: CASSRNWGNTDAFF

v_gene: TRBV9
j_gene: TRBJ2-2
len: 14
d_gene: -
abundance: many
CDR3nt: TGTGCCAGCAGCGTAGCCTGGAACACCGGGGAGCTGTTTTTT
CDR3aa: CASSVAWNTGELFF